These 31 T cell receptor beta chains came from one sample sequenced in a study of immune cell composition in non-small cell lung cancer. Profiled with immunoSEQ multiplex PCR; TCRdb holds only in-frame clones, not every one. This table has around 1,300 clones, roughly four fifths appearing once. Material: lung tumor tissue. The origin of the receptors is a human donor with non-small cell lung cancer.

A few counts support this clone. The CDR3 spells CASSSNDRGNTEAFF. The CDR3 DNA sequence: TGTGCCAGCAGTTCGAATGACAGGGGGAACACTGAAGCTTTCTTT. The genes are TRBV6-6 and TRBJ1-1, with 8 positions matching TRBD1. Trimming took 4 bases from V and 1 from J; bases not matched to a gene: 5. The germline gives CDR1 MNHNY, CDR2 SVGAGI (reference sequence). CDR3 length: 15 residues.

The gene calls are TRBV27 and TRBJ1-5; 11 nucleotides line up with TRBD1. V shed 0 bases, J shed 6 bases, and the junction held 4 bases outside the gene matches. Looked up from germline, CDR1 is MNHEY and CDR2 is SMNVEV (reference sequence). The CDR3 is made up of 16 amino acids. CDR3 DNA: TGTGCCAGCAGTTTATCGGGGACAGGGGGAGGTCAGCCCCAGCATTTT. Translation: CASSLSGTGGGQPQHF.

The chain's CDR3 is CASSMSGRGGGQGYNEQFF. As DNA, the CDR3 is TGTGCCAGCAGCATGAGCGGGAGGGGCGGTGGACAAGGCTACAATGAGCAGTTCTTC. The rearrangement joins TRBV14 to TRBJ2-1; 10 bases align to TRBD2. The CDR3 consists of 19 residues. Losses at the gene ends were 5 bases for V and 3 bases for J; bases not matched to a gene: 16. Per germline, CDR1 SGHDN and CDR2 FVKESK.

The chain recombines TRBV5-6 with TRBJ2-5, with 10 bases identical to TRBD2. Germline values: CDR1 SGHDT, CDR2 YYEEEE. V dropped 2 bases and J dropped 6; count of bases not matched to a gene: 13. The CDR3 sequence is 17 residues long. The CDR3 spells CASSFSKEREGRKTQYF. DNA of the CDR3: TGTGCCAGCAGCTTTTCCAAGGAGCGGGAGGGCCGTAAGACCCAGTACTTC.

V and J are TRBV6-4 and TRBJ1-2, with 8 bases lining up with TRBD1. The CDR3 contains 13 residues. Trimming cost V 6 bases and J 2 bases; bases outside gene matches: 2. Per the germline V gene, CDR1 is MRHNA and CDR2 is SNTAGT. The CDR3 DNA reads TGTGCCAGCAGCCGGGACAGGAACTATGGCTACACCTTC. As protein: CASSRDRNYGYTF.

This clone was detected a few times. This chain joins TRBV21-1 and TRBJ2-1; the D call TRBD2 from the table was never checked on the DNA. TRBV21-1 is given as a pseudogene. The CDR3 spans 14 residues. CDR3 nucleotides: TGTGCCAGCAGCCAAATGGGGGACTTCAATGAGCAGTTCTTC. This translates into CASSQMGDFNEQFF.

The chain links TRBV19 to TRBJ1-1; 11 bases line up with TRBD1. The CDR3 contains 16 residues. The ends lost 5 bases at V and 4 bases at J; junction bases unmatched: 9. Germline V CDR1 and CDR2: LNHDA, SQIVND (reference sequence). The chain's CDR3 is CASSSGQGDLGTEAFF. The DNA of the CDR3 is TGTGCCAGTAGTTCGGGACAGGGGGATCTTGGCACTGAAGCTTTCTTT.

The V and J genes are TRBV6-4 and TRBJ2-1; 11 bases agree with TRBD2. V dropped 0 bases and J dropped 6; count of bases not matched to a gene: 1. Germline CDR1 MRHNA, CDR2 SNTAGT. The CDR3 consists of 15 residues. The CDR3 spells CASSDSSGGANEQFF. CDR3 DNA sequence: TGTGCCAGCAGTGACTCTAGCGGGGGGGCCAATGAGCAGTTCTTC.

By its share, this clone is hyperexpanded (1% or more). The rearrangement links TRBV4-3 to TRBJ2-7; D is ambiguous. Germline V gene lookup returns CDR1 LGHNA and CDR2 YSLEER. The CDR3 runs to 13 residues. Trimming pared 0 bases from V and 9 bases from J, leaving 12 bases between. For the CDR3, the DNA is TGCGCCAGCAGCCAAGAATTCCGAGGAAGGCAGTACTTC. Translating it yields CASSQEFRGRQYF.

The genes are TRBV6-1 and TRBJ2-7, with TRBD1 matching over 8 bases. Germline V lookup: CDR1 MNHNS, CDR2 SASEGT. CDR3 size: 13 residues. The trim removed 8 bases at V and 5 bases at J, leaving 8 bases unmatched. Written as DNA, the CDR3 is TGTGCCAGCGTCGGCAGGGGGCTCGACGAGCAGTACTTC. This encodes CASVGRGLDEQYF.

This rearrangement joins TRBV6-1 to TRBJ2-3; D remains ambiguous. Germline V gene lookup returns CDR1 MNHNS and CDR2 SASEGT. Between the trimmed V and J ends, which lost 5 bases and 2 bases, there was a span of 11 bases. The CDR3 is 14 amino acids. The DNA of the CDR3 is TGTGCCAGCAGTACCCAGGCCCTCACAGATACGCAGTATTTT. Protein product: CASSTQALTDTQYF.

The sample holds a few counts of this clone. The rearrangement uses TRBV4-1 and TRBJ2-3; D unresolved. In germline, CDR1 is MGHRA, CDR2 YSYEKL. The length of the CDR3 is 17 residues. The V and J ends lost 3 bases and 0 bases respectively, with 16 bases between them. This chain's CDR3 is CASSHRRPPTSTDTQYF. CDR3 bases: TGCGCCAGCAGCCACCGACGACCTCCGACTAGCACAGATACGCAGTATTTT.

In this sample, this clone turned up a few times. This chain uses TRBV7-6 with TRBJ2-7, with 8 bases aligning to TRBD2. This CDR3 has 14 amino acids. The V segment lost 6 bases and the J segment 0 bases; nucleotides outside the gene matches: 4. From germline, CDR1 is SGHVS and CDR2 FNYEAQ. CDR3: CASRPGLDSYEQYF. The CDR3 DNA reads as TGTGCCAGCAGGCCGGGACTAGACTCCTACGAGCAGTACTTC.

The CDR3 DNA sequence: TGTGCCAGCAGCCCCAATAGCGGGGCGAACACCGGGGAGCTGTTTTTT. It is translated as CASSPNSGANTGELFF. V gene TRBV7-2 combines with J gene TRBJ2-2; 8 bases map to TRBD2. Germline V CDR1 and CDR2: SGHTA, FQGNSA. CDR3 length equals 16 residues. The trim removed 5 bases at V and 0 bases at J, leaving 5 bases unmatched.

This clone has only one observation. V gene TRBV11-2 combines with J gene TRBJ2-2; 7 bases are shared with TRBD2. Germline assignment: CDR1 SGHAT and CDR2 FQNNGV. The ends lost 1 base at V and 2 bases at J; junction bases unmatched: 1. The CDR3 extends over 15 amino acids. As DNA, the CDR3 is TGTGCCAGCAGCTTAGGGGACTACAACACCGGGGAGCTGTTTTTT. Its translation: CASSLGDYNTGELFF. The variable domain in full, completed from reference TRBV11-2 and TRBJ2-2, reads EAGVAQSPRYKIIEKRQSVAFWCNPISGHATLYWYQQILGQGPKLLIQFQNNGVVDDSQLPKDRFSAERLKGVDSTLKIQPAKLEDSAVYLCASSLGDYNTGELFFGEGSRLTVL.

This clone came up a few times. The chain couples TRBV4-1 to TRBJ1-2; 8 nucleotides agree with TRBD1. The CDR3 runs to 15 residues. Unmatched junction bases numbered 3, after V lost 1 base and J lost 2 bases. Germline V gives CDR1 MGHRA, CDR2 YSYEKL. This CDR3 reads CASSQVPGGNYGYTF. The CDR3 DNA sequence: TGCGCCAGCAGCCAAGTTCCAGGGGGCAACTATGGCTACACCTTC.

J is TRBJ2-2 and V is TRBV5-1; the D gene is possibly TRBD1 (5 bases). CDR3 length equals 12 residues. V shed 2 bases and J shed 7 bases, with 6 bases lying between them. Germline lookup yields CDR1 SGHRS and CDR2 YFSETQ. DNA for the CDR3: TGCGCCAGCAGCTTAACAGGCGGGGAGCTGTTTTTT. Encoded protein: CASSLTGGELFF.

The chain recombines TRBV10-3 with TRBJ2-7, with 10 bases lining up with TRBD2. Germline trimming cut 0 bases from V and 3 bases from J; bases unmatched to any gene: 5. Germline CDR1 and CDR2: ENHRY and SYGVKD. This CDR3 has 16 residues. CDR3 coding DNA: TGTGCCATCAGTGAGTCGACGGCTAGCGGGAGCTACGAGCAGTACTTC. The encoded protein is CAISESTASGSYEQYF.

The chain joins TRBV5-6 to TRBJ1-6; weak D call: TRBD1 (6 bases). Germline loops: CDR1 SGHDT, CDR2 YYEEEE. The CDR3 consists of 13 residues. Deletions cut 6 bases from V and 9 bases from J, with 13 bases between. The CDR3 sequence: CASTPRGSSPLHF. In nucleotides, the CDR3 is TGTGCCAGCACCCCGAGGGGGTCTTCACCCCTCCACTTT.

The rearrangement links TRBV2 to TRBJ2-5, with TRBD2 identical over 9 bases. Per the germline V gene, CDR1 is SNHLY and CDR2 is FYNNEI. This CDR3 is 15 amino acids long. V trimming: 3 bases; J trimming: 4 bases; junction bases outside the gene matches: 6. This CDR3 reads CASSDGLAGLETQYF. The CDR3 DNA is TGTGCCAGCAGTGATGGGCTAGCGGGGTTAGAGACCCAGTACTTC.

The chain joins TRBV25-1 to TRBJ2-5; 9 bases line up with TRBD2. V dropped 5 bases and J dropped 3; count of bases not matched to a gene: 4. Germline-derived CDR1 and CDR2 are MGHDK and SYGVNS. CDR3 length: 14 residues. The CDR3 sequence is CASSRRGGEETQYF. DNA for the CDR3: TGTGCCAGCAGTCGGCGGGGGGGAGAAGAGACCCAGTACTTC.

J is TRBJ2-7 and V is TRBV2; 7 positions match TRBD1. The V segment lost 6 bases and the J segment 3 bases; nucleotides outside the gene matches: 2. The CDR3 covers 12 residues. Germline V lookup: CDR1 SNHLY, CDR2 FYNNEI. The CDR3 is CASSRDSYEQYF. The CDR3 region has the DNA TGTGCCAGCAGCAGGGACAGCTACGAGCAGTACTTC.

The rearrangement joins TRBV19 to TRBJ2-7; 7 bases agree with TRBD1. Unmatched junction bases numbered 11, after V lost 5 bases and J lost 7 bases. This CDR3 contains 14 residues. Germline-derived CDR1 and CDR2 are LNHDA and SQIVND (reference sequence). CDR3 sequence: CASSRPDREGEQYF. The CDR3 DNA follows: TGTGCCAGTAGTCGTCCAGACAGGGAAGGTGAGCAGTACTTC.

The V gene is TRBV5-1, the J gene TRBJ1-5; TRBD1 matches at 7 bases. CDR1 and CDR2 (germline): SGHRS, YFSETQ. This CDR3 has 13 amino acids. The V gene end was trimmed by 4 bases and the J gene end by 7 bases; junction bases not matched to a gene: 5. This chain's CDR3 is CASSPGTEQPQHF. The CDR3 coding sequence is TGCGCCAGCAGCCCCGGGACAGAACAGCCCCAGCATTTT.

The chain joins TRBV5-1 to TRBJ2-5; D possibly corresponds to TRBD1 (5 bases). The CDR3 runs to 16 residues. The germline V and J ends were trimmed by 4 bases and 5 bases, with 21 bases remaining between them. The V gene's germline CDR1 is SGHRS and CDR2 YFSETQ. CDR3 nucleotides: TGCGCCAGCAGCCACCGCATCAGGGTGTATTGGGAGACCCAGTACTTC. Residues: CASSHRIRVYWETQYF.

J is TRBJ1-2 and V is TRBV19; 12 bases are shared with TRBD1. Per the germline V gene, CDR1 is LNHDA and CDR2 is SQIVND (reference sequence). V shed 4 bases, J shed 3 bases, and the junction held 12 bases outside the gene matches. This CDR3 has 18 amino acids. The CDR3 region is CASSTPRDRGLSDYGYTF. As DNA, the CDR3 is TGTGCCAGTAGTACGCCCCGGGACAGGGGGCTATCCGACTATGGCTACACCTTC.

With respect to this clone: At one boundary the junction diverges from the germline segment, which might be a read error. The identical CDR3 is also encoded by other nucleotide sequences in the sample. This chain links TRBV7-3 with TRBJ1-6; 9 bases align to TRBD1. Germline lookup yields CDR1 SGHTA and CDR2 FQGTGA. This CDR3 is built from 17 residues. CDR3 loop: CASSLGPRGTGTSALHF. CDR3 bases: TGTGCTAGCAGCTTAGGTCCAAGGGGGACAGGGACCTCAGCCCTCCACTTT. Complete variable domain (other parts from reference TRBV7-3 and TRBJ1-6): GAGVSQTPSNKVTEKGKYVELRCDPISGHTALYWYRQSLGQGPEFLIYFQGTGAADDSGLPNDRFFAVRPEGSVSTLKIQRTERGDSAVYLCASSLGPRGTGTSALHFGNGTRLTVT.

The rearrangement links TRBV7-9 to TRBJ1-1; D ambiguous. CDR1 is SEHNR and CDR2 is FQNEAQ in the germline V gene (reference sequence). CDR3 length equals 14 residues. V lost 3 bases and J lost 0, with 8 bases in between. The CDR3, as DNA: TGTGCCAGCAGCTTGTCATCAGTGAACACTGAAGCTTTCTTT. It is translated as CASSLSSVNTEAFF.

The chain couples TRBV11-2 to TRBJ2-3, with a possible D match to TRBD2 (5 bases). The CDR3 contains 16 residues. Germline V gives CDR1 SGHAT, CDR2 FQNNGV. V lost 1 base to trimming and J lost 3 bases, with 14 bases between them. As DNA, the CDR3 is TGTGCCAGCAGCTTAGGAGGGAGCCCTCGAACAGATACGCAGTATTTT. Translated: CASSLGGSPRTDTQYF.

The chain is built from TRBV7-2 and TRBJ1-2; TRBD1 aligns across 9 bases. CDR3 size: 15 residues. Germline-derived CDR1 and CDR2 are SGHTA and FQGNSA. V was clipped by 5 bases and J by 2 bases; unmatched bases: 6. In DNA form, the CDR3 reads TGTGCCAGCAGCCCTAGGACAGGGGACAACTATGGCTACACCTTC. Encoded protein: CASSPRTGDNYGYTF.

This chain connects TRBV5-1 to TRBJ2-3; TRBD1 agrees at 7 bases. Losses at the gene ends were 5 bases for V and 1 base for J; bases not matched to a gene: 7. This CDR3 spans 15 amino acids. Germline CDR1 SGHRS, CDR2 YFSETQ. CDR3 loop: CASRTGSEGTDTQYF. The DNA of the CDR3 is TGCGCCAGCAGGACAGGGTCGGAGGGCACAGATACGCAGTATTTT. Variable domain in full (rest from reference TRBV5-1 and TRBJ2-3): KAGVTQTPRYLIKTRGQQVTLSCSPISGHRSVSWYQQTPGQGLQFLFEYFSETQRNKGNFPGRFSGRQFSNSRSEMNVSTLELGDSALYLCASRTGSEGTDTQYFGPGTRLTVL.